This paragraph covers one T cell receptor beta chain sequence. With 5 bases clipped from V and 0 bases from J, the junction kept 2 bases outside the gene matches. This CDR3 is 16 amino acids long. Germline CDR1 LNHDA, CDR2 SQIVND (reference sequence). Clones were sequenced by immunoSEQ multiplex PCR, and TCRdb holds only the in-frame ones, with some missing. The table shows 100,000 to 150,000 clones, with approximately 74% occurring only once. This sample was included in a study of blood T cell repertoires in COVID-19. Study at large: From T cells, B-cell-depleted T cells, or PBMCs came the material, which was cDNA or gDNA.

The clonotype originates from a man between 60 and 70 years old with acute or convalescent COVID-19. The sample was peripheral blood. J is TRBJ2-2 and V is TRBV19, with 11 nucleotides matching TRBD2. CDR3 sequence (DNA): TGTGCCAGTAGTCAGACTAGCGGGGCGAACACCGGGGAGCTGTTTTTT. It encodes CASSQTSGANTGELFF.